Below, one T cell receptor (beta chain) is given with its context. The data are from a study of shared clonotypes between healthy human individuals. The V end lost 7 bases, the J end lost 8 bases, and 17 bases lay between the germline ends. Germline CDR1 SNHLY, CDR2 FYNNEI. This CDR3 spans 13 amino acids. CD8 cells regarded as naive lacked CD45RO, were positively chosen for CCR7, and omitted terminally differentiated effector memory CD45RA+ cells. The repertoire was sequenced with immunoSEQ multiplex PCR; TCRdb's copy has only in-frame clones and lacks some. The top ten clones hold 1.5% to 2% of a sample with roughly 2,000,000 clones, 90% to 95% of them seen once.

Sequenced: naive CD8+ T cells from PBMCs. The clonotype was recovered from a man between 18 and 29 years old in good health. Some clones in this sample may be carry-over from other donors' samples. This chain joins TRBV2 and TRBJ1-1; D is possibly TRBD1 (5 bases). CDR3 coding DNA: TGTGCCAGCAAAGTGAGGGACGAACGGGAAGCTTTCTTT. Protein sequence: CASKVRDEREAFF.